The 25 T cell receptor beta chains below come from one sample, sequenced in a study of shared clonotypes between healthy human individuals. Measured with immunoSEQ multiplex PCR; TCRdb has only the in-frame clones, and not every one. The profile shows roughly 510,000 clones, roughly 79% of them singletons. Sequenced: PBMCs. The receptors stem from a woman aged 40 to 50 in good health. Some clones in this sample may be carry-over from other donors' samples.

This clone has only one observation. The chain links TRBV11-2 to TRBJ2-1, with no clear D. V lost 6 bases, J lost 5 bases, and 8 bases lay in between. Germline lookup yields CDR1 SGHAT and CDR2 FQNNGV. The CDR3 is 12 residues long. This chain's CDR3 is CASRQIDNEQFF. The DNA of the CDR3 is TGTGCCAGCAGGCAAATAGACAATGAGCAGTTCTTC.

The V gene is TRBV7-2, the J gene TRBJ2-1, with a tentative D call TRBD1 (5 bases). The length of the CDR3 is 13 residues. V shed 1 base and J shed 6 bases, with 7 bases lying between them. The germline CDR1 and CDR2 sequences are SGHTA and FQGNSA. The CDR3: CASSLVRVNEQFF. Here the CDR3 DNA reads TGTGCCAGCAGCTTAGTCAGGGTCAATGAGCAGTTCTTC.

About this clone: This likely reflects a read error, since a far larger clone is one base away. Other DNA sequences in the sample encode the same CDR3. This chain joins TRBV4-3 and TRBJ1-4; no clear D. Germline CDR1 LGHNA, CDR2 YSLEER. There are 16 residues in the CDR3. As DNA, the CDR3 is TGCGCCAGCAGCCAAGGTCGGGTCGTCACTAATGAAAAACTGTTCTTT. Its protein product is CASSQGRVVTNEKLFF.

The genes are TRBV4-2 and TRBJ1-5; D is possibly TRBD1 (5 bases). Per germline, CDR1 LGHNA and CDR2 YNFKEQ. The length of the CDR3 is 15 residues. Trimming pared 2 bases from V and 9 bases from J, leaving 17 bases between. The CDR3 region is CASSQKWDRFRPQHF. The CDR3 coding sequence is TGTGCCAGCAGCCAAAAATGGGACCGCTTTCGGCCCCAGCATTTT.

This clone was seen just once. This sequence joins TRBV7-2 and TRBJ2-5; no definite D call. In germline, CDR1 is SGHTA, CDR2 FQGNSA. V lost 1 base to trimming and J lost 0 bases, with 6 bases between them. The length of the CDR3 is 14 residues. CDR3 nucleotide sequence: TGTGCCAGCAGCTTAGTCCGCGACCAAGAGACCCAGTACTTC. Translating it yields CASSLVRDQETQYF.

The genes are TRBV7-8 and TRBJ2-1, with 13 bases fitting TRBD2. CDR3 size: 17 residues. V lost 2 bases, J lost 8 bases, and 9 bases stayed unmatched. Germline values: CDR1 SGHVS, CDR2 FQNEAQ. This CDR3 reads CASSLRPGLAGAHEQFF. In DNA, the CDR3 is TGTGCCAGCAGCTTACGCCCAGGACTAGCGGGAGCGCATGAGCAGTTCTTC.

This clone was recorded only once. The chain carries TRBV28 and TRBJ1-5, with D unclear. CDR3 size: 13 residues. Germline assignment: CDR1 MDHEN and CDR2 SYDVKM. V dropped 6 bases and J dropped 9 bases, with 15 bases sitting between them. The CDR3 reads CASRAQAGGPQHF. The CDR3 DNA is TGTGCCAGCAGAGCCCAGGCCGGTGGGCCCCAGCATTTT.

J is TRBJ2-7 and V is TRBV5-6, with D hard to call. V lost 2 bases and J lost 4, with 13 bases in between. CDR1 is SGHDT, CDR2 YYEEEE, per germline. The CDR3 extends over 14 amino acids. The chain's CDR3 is CASSFGGTNYEQYF. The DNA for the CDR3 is TGTGCCAGCAGCTTTGGCGGTACGAATTACGAGCAGTACTTC.

The CDR3 protein is CASSEVGVEYF. In DNA form, the CDR3 reads TGTGCCAGCAGTGAAGTAGGGGTCGAGTACTTC. The chain combines TRBV2 with TRBJ2-5; TRBD1 might be the D (5 bases). Germline V gives CDR1 SNHLY, CDR2 FYNNEI. This CDR3 contains 11 residues. Trimming shortened V by 1 base and J by 12 bases, and 9 bases separated the two germline ends.

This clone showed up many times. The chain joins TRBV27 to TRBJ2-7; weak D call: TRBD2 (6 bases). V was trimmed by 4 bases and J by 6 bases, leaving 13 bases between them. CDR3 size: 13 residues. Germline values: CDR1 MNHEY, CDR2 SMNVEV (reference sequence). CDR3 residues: CASSSRLEGEQYF. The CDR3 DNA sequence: TGTGCCAGCAGTTCGAGACTAGAAGGCGAGCAGTACTTC.

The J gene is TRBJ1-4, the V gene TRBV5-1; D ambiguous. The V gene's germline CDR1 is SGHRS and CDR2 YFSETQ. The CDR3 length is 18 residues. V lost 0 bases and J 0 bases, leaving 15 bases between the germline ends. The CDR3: CASSLGSGSYPTNEKLFF. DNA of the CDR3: TGCGCCAGCAGCTTGGGTTCCGGGAGTTACCCAACTAATGAAAAACTGTTTTTT.

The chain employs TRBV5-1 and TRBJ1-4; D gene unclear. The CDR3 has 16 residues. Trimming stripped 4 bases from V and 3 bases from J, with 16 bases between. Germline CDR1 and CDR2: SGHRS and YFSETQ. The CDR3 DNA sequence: TGCGCCAGCAGCCAAAATAGGATTGCATCTAATGAAAAACTGTTTTTT. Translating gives CASSQNRIASNEKLFF.

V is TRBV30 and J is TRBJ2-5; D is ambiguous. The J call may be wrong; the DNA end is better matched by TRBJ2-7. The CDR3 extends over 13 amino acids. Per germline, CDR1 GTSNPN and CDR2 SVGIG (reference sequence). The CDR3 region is CAWSFTRDYEQYF. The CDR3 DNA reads TGTGCCTGGAGTTTTACGAGAGACTACGAGCAGTACTTC.

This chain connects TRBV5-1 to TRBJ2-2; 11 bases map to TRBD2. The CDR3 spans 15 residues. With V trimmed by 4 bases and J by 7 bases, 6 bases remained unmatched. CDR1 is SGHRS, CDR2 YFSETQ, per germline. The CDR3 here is CASSHTSGSVGELFF. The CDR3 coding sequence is TGCGCCAGCAGCCATACTAGCGGGAGTGTCGGGGAGCTGTTTTTT.

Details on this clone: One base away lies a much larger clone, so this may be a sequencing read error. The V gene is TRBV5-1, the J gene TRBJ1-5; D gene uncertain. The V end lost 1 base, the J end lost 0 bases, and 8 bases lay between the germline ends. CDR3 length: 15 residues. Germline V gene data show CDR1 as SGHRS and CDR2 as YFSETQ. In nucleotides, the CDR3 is TGCGCCAGCAGCTTGTATGGCAGTAGCAATCAGCCCCAGCATTTT. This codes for CASSLYGSSNQPQHF.

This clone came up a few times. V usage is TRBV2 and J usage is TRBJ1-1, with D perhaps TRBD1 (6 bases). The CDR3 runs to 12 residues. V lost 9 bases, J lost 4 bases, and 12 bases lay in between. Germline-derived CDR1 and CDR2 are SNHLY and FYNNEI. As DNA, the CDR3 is TGTGCCAGTTCGACAGGATTCACTGAAGCTTTCTTT. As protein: CASSTGFTEAFF.

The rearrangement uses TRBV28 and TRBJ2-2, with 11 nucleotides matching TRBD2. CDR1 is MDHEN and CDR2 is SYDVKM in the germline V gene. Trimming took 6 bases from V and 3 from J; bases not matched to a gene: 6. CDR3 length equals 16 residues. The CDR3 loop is CASRHGTSGYTGELFF. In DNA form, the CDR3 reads TGTGCCAGCAGACACGGGACTAGCGGATACACCGGGGAGCTGTTTTTT.

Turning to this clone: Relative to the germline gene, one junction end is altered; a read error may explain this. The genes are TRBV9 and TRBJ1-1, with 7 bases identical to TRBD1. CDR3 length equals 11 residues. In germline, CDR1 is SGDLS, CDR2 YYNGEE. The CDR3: CASSAQGSVPF. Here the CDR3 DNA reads TGTGCCAGCAGCGCACAGGGGTCTGTCCCATTT. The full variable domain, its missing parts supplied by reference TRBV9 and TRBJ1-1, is DSGVTQTPKHLITATGQRVTLRCSPRSGDLSVYWYQQSLDQGLQFLIQYYNGEERAKGNILERFSAQQFPDLHSELNLSSLELGDSALYFCASSAQGSVPFGQGTRLTVV.

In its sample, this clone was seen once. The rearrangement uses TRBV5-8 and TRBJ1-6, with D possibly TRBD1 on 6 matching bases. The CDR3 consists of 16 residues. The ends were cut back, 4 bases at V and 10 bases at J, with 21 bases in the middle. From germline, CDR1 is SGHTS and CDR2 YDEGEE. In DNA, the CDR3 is TGTGCCAGCAGCGCCCGAGGGGGGAGAGCTTACTCACCCCTCCACTTT. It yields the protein CASSARGGRAYSPLHF.

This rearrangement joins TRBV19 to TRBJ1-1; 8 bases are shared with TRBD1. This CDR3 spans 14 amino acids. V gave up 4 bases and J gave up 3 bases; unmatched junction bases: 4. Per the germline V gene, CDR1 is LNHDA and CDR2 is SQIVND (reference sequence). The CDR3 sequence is CASSTNRGYTEAFF. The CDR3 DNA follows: TGTGCCAGTAGTACTAACAGGGGGTACACTGAAGCTTTCTTT.

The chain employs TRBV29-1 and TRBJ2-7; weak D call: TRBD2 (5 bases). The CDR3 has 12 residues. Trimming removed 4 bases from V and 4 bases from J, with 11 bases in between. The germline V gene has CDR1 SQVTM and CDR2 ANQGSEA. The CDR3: CSVVVSEYEQYF. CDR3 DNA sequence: TGCAGCGTTGTAGTTAGCGAGTACGAGCAGTACTTC.

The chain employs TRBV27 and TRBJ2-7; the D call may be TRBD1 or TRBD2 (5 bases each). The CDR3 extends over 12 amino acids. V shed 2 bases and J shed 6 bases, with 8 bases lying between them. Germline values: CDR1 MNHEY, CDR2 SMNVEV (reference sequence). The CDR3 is CASSLGTGEQYF. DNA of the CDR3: TGTGCCAGCAGTTTAGGGACCGGCGAGCAGTACTTC.

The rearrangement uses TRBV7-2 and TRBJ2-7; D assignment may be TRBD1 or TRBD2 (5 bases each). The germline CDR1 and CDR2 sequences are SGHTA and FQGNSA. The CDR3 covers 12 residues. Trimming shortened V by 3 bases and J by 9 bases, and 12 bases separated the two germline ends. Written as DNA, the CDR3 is TGTGCCAGCAGCTTCGGGGCTGAGGGGCAGTACTTC. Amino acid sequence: CASSFGAEGQYF.

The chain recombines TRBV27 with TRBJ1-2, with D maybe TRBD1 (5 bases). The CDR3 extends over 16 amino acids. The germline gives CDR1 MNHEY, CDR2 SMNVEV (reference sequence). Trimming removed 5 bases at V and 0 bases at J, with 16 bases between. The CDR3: CASSPKPLTANYGYTF. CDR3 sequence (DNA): TGTGCCAGCAGTCCAAAACCTCTGACAGCTAACTATGGCTACACCTTC.

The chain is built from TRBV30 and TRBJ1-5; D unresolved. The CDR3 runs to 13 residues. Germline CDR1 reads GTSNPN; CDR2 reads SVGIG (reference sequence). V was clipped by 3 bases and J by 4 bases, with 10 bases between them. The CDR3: CAWRQSLNQPQHF. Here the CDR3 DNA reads TGTGCCTGGAGGCAAAGCCTTAATCAGCCCCAGCATTTT.